These 8 T cell receptor beta chains came from one sample sequenced in a study of blood T cell repertoires in COVID-19. Using immunoSEQ multiplex PCR, the repertoire was profiled, and TCRdb retains in-frame clones only, with some absent. Of about 190,000 clones in the sample, around 84% are singletons; the top ten hold roughly 3.2%. Sequenced sample: PBMCs or T cells enriched from blood (not recorded which). The receptors were sampled from a woman in her thirties who had recovered from COVID-19.

V and J are TRBV13 and TRBJ2-1; 8 bases are shared with TRBD2. V gave up 5 bases and J gave up 8 bases; unmatched junction bases: 5. Per germline, CDR1 PRHDT and CDR2 FYEKMQ (reference sequence). CDR3 length equals 13 residues. The CDR3 here is CASSGLAGYEQFF. The CDR3 DNA follows: TGTGCCAGCAGCGGATTAGCGGGATATGAGCAGTTCTTC.

This clone was counted once. The V gene is TRBV5-1, the J gene TRBJ2-7; possibly TRBD2 for D (6 bases). Per germline, CDR1 SGHRS and CDR2 YFSETQ. The CDR3 runs 15 residues. The germline V and J ends were trimmed by 4 bases and 2 bases, with 16 bases remaining between them. DNA of the CDR3: TGCGCCAGCAGCCCAACGGGACTGACTACCTACGAGCAGTACGTC. This codes for CASSPTGLTTYEQYV.

The chain joins TRBV7-2 to TRBJ2-3; TRBD2 aligns across 11 bases. The germline V gene has CDR1 SGHTA and CDR2 FQGNSA. The V segment lost 4 bases and the J segment 5 bases; nucleotides outside the gene matches: 8. The CDR3 sequence is 16 residues long. CDR3 nucleotide sequence: TGTGCCAGCAGCTCAACCGGGACTAGCGGTAGAGATACGCAGTATTTT. Protein sequence: CASSSTGTSGRDTQYF.

The chain recombines TRBV2 with TRBJ2-1, with 7 bases fitting TRBD1. Germline CDR1 and CDR2: SNHLY and FYNNEI. The ends lost 5 bases at V and 4 bases at J; junction bases unmatched: 11. The CDR3 length is 16 residues. CDR3 region: CASSFFRDSTYNEQFF. For the CDR3, the DNA is TGTGCCAGCAGTTTTTTCCGGGACAGTACTTACAATGAGCAGTTCTTC. Looking up the rest from reference TRBV2 and TRBJ2-1 gives the full variable domain: EPEVTQTPSHQVTQMGQEVILRCVPISNHLYFYWYRQILGQKVEFLVSFYNNEISEKSEIFDDQFSVERPDGSNFTLKIRSTKLEDSAMYFCASSFFRDSTYNEQFFGPGTRLTVL.

The chain is built from TRBV27 and TRBJ2-1; 12 nucleotides align to TRBD2. The CDR3 sequence is 18 residues long. The germline V gene has CDR1 MNHEY and CDR2 SMNVEV (reference sequence). The V gene end was trimmed by 5 bases and the J gene end by 0 bases; junction bases not matched to a gene: 8. The CDR3 loop reads CASSGLAGGISSYNEQFF. Here the CDR3 DNA reads TGTGCCAGCAGTGGGCTAGCGGGAGGGATAAGCTCCTACAATGAGCAGTTCTTC.

V usage is TRBV7-6 and J usage is TRBJ2-7, with 13 nucleotides matching TRBD2. The CDR3 extends over 18 amino acids. The germline V gene encodes CDR1 SGHVS and CDR2 FNYEAQ. Losses at the gene ends were 2 bases for V and 0 bases for J; bases not matched to a gene: 7. The CDR3 loop is CASSLLAGLAGASYEQYF. The CDR3 DNA reads as TGTGCCAGCAGCTTACTTGCCGGACTAGCGGGGGCCTCCTACGAGCAGTACTTC.

V gene TRBV7-2 combines with J gene TRBJ1-1, with D perhaps TRBD1 (6 bases). This CDR3 contains 14 residues. CDR1 and CDR2 (germline): SGHTA, FQGNSA. The ends were cut back, 2 bases at V and 4 bases at J, with 11 bases in the middle. The CDR3 DNA reads TGTGCCAGCAGCTTAACAGGGTACGCCACTGAAGCTTTCTTT. Its translation: CASSLTGYATEAFF.

This clone was observed a single time. The J gene is TRBJ2-3, the V gene TRBV28; 11 bases agree with TRBD2. This CDR3 comprises 16 residues. Germline CDR1 reads MDHEN; CDR2 reads SYDVKM. The junction had 4 bases not matched to a gene; V was cut back by 5 bases and J by 0 bases. The CDR3, as DNA: TGTGCCAGCAGTGGACGACTAGCGGGAAGCACAGATACGCAGTATTTT. Protein product: CASSGRLAGSTDTQYF.